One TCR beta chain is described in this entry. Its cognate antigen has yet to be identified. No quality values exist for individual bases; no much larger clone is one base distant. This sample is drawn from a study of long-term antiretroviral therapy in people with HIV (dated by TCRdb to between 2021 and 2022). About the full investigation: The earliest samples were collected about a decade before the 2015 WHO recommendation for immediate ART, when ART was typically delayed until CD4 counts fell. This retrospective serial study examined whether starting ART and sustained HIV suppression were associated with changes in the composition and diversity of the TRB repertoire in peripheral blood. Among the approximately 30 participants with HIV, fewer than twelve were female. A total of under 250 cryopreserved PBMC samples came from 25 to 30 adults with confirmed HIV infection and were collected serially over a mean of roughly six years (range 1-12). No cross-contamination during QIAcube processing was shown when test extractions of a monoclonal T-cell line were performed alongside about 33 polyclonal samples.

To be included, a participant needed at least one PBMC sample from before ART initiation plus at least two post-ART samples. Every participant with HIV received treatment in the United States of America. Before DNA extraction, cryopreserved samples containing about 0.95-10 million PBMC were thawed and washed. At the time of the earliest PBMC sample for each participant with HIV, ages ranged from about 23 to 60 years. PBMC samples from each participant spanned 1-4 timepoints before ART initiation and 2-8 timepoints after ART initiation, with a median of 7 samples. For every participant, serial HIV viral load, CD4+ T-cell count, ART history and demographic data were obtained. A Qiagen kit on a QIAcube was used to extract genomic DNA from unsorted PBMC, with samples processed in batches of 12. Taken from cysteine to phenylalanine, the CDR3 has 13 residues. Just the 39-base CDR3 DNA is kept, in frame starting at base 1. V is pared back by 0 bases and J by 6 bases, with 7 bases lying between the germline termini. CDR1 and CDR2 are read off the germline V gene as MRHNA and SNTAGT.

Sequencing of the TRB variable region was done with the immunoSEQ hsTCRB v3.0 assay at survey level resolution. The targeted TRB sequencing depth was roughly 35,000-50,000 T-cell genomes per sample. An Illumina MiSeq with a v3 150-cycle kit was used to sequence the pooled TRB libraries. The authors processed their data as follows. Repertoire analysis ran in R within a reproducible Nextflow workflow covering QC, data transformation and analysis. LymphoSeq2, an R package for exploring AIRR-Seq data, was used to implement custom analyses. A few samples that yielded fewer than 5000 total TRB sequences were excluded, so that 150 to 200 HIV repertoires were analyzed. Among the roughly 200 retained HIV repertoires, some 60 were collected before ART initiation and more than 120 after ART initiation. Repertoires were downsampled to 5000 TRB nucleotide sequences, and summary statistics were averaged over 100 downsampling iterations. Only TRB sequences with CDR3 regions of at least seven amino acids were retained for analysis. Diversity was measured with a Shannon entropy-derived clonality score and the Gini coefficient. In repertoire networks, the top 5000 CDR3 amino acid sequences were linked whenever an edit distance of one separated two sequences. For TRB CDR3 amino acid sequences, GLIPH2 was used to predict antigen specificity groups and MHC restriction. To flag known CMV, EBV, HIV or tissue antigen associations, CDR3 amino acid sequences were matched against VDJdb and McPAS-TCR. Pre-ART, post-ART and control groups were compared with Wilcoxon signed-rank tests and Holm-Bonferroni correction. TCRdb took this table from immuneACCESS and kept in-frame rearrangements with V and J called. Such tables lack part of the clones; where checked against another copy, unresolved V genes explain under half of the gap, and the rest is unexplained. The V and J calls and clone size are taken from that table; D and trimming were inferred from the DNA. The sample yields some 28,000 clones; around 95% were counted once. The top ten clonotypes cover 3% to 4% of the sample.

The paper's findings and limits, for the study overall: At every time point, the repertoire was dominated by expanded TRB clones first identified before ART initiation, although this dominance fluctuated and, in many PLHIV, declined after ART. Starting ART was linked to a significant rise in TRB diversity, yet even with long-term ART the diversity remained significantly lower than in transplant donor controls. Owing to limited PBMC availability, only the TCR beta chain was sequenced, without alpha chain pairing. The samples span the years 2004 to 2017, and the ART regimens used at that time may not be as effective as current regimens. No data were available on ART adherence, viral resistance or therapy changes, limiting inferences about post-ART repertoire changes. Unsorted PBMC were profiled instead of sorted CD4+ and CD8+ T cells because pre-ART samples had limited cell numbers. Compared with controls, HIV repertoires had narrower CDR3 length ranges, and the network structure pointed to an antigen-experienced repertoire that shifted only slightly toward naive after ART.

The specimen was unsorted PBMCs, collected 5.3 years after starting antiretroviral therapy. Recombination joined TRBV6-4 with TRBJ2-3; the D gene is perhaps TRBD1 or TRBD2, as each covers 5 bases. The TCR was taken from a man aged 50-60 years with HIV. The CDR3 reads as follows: CASSDSRGDTQYF. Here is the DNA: TGTGCCAGCAGTGACTCGAGGGGTGATACGCAGTATTTT.